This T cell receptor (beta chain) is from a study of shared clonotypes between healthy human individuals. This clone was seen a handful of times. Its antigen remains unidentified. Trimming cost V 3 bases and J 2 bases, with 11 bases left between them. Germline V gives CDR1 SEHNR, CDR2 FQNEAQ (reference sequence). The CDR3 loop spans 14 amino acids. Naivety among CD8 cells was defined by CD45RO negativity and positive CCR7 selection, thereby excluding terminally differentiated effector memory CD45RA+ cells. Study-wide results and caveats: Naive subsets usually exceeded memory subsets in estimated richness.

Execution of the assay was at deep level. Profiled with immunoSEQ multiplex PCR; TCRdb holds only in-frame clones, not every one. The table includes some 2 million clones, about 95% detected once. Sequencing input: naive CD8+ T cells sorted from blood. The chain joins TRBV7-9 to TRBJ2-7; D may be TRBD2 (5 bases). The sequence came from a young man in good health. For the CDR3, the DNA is TGTGCCAGCAGCTTGGCTAGCATCCCCTACGAGCAGTACTTC. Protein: CASSLASIPYEQYF.